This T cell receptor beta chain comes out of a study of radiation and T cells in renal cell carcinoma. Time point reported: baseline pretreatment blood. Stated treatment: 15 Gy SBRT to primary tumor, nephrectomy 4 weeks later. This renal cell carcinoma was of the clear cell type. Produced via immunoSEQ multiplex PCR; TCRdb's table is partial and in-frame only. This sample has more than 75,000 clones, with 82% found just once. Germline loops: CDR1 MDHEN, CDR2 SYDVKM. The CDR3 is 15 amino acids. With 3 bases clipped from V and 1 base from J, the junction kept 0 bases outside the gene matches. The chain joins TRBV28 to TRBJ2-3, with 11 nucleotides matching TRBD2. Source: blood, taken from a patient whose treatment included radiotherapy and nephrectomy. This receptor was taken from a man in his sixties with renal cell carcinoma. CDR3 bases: TGTGCCAGCAGTTTTAGCGGGAGGGGCACAGATACGCAGTATTTT. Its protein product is CASSFSGRGTDTQYF.